This T cell receptor beta chain was retrieved from a study of vaccination effects on CD4 cells after COVID-19. Germline lookup yields CDR1 SGHRS and CDR2 YFSETQ. CDR3 length: 13 amino acids. Trimming took off 5 bases at V and 7 bases at J, with 10 bases between the two ends. This table comes from immunoSEQ multiplex PCR, and its TCRdb copy is limited to in-frame clones, with some not included. Here the sample spans roughly 32,000 clones, 72% being singletons. Points from the study as a whole: Vaccine- and infection-induced clones showed marked clonal contraction late following vaccination.

Within the ViraFEST assay, antigen-specific CD4+ T cells underwent expansion with viral peptide pools prior to sequencing. Cultured cells yielded isolated CD4+ T cells after about ten days. Participants were vaccinated with two doses of either the BNT162b2 or mRNA-1273 vaccine. Recipients of the vaccine had no prior SARS-CoV-2 infection and negative nucleocapsid antibodies. Researchers reported culturing a few million PBMC in each well, adding 9 to 10 IU/ml IL-2 and about 9.6 ug/ml peptides. In the cultures, half the medium was exchanged for IL-2 medium on days 3 and 7. Turning to this clone: Its antigen is undetermined.

This specimen was CD4+ T cells from PBMCs cultured with HCoV-229E spike peptides, taken after COVID-19 vaccination. This TCR derives from a human donor who received a COVID-19 vaccine. The chain employs TRBV5-1 and TRBJ1-6, with unresolved D. CDR3 sequence (DNA): TGCGCCAGCAGTAAGGACTACAATTCACCCCTCCACTTT. Its protein is CASSKDYNSPLHF.